Below, one TCR beta chain is given with its context. This entry is derived from a study of blood T cell repertoires in COVID-19. Study-level information: PBMCs, B-cell-depleted T cells, or T cells were the source of the cDNA or gDNA that made up the material.

In the original analysis: Nucleated cell counts were estimated from reference gene primer amplification. Produced via immunoSEQ multiplex PCR; TCRdb's table is partial and in-frame only. V, J and clone size reflect that table, while D and trimming were determined from the DNA. The sample yields 200,000 to 250,000 clones, about 87% seen once. Followed longitudinally, the Seattle patients had been enrolled during active infection. V was pared by 6 bases and J by 1 base, with 9 bases between. The CDR3 has 13 residues. Germline CDR1 and CDR2: LNHDA and SQIVND (reference sequence). The chain recombines TRBV19 with TRBJ1-1; D gene uncertain. The receptor was isolated from a woman in her thirties with COVID-19, enrolled during active disease. The specimen sequenced was peripheral blood. The CDR3 DNA reads as TGTGCCAGTAGGGCATATCAGAACACTGAAGCTTTCTTT. This codes for CASRAYQNTEAFF.